This TCR beta chain derives from a study of read filtering for tumor transcriptome and immune sequencing. Trimming took 3 bases from V and 5 from J, leaving 7 bases between them. This CDR3 spans 12 amino acids. Remarks on this clonotype: With a much larger clone just one base away, this may be a read error.

From about 0.4 ug of RNA, a library with molecular barcoded alpha/delta and beta/gamma adaptors was made. From the reads, TCRdb called clonotypes with MiXCR, one entry per CDR3 protein. This sample yields 40,000 or so distinct CDR3 sequences, of which about an eighth are seen a single time; around 28% belongs to the top ten. The specimen was a population of CD138-negative cells sorted from bone marrow. The rearrangement joins TRBV12-3 or TRBV12-4 to TRBJ1-1; no definite D call. The source of this sequence is a donor aged 40 or older with multiple myeloma. The chain's CDR3 is CASSFAETEAFF. CDR3 nucleotides: TGTGCCAGCAGTTTTGCGGAGACTGAAGCTTTCTTT.